The 26 T cell receptor beta chains below were found in one sample sequenced in a study of blood T cell repertoires in COVID-19. The protocol was immunoSEQ multiplex PCR, while the TCRdb copy is restricted to in-frame clones and leaves out a portion. The data contain roughly 100,000 clones, more than 80% of them seen just once; the ten biggest clones take up roughly 30%. The source material was peripheral blood. The receptor source for this set is a woman of 80 years or more with acute or convalescent COVID-19.

This sequence joins TRBV7-9 and TRBJ2-7; 9 nucleotides agree with TRBD1. V trimming: 6 bases; J trimming: 6 bases; junction bases outside the gene matches: 9. The CDR3 extends over 14 amino acids. Germline V CDR1 and CDR2: SEHNR, FQNEAQ (reference sequence). CDR3 sequence reads: CASRGTGIGGEQYF. Here the CDR3 DNA reads TGTGCCAGCAGGGGGACAGGGATCGGCGGCGAGCAGTACTTC. The full variable domain, with the rest looked up from reference TRBV7-9 and TRBJ2-7, is DTGVSQNPRHKITKRGQNVTFRCDPISEHNRLYWYRQTLGQGPEFLTYFQNEAQLEKSRLLSDRFSAERPKGSFSTLEIQRTEQGDSAMYLCASRGTGIGGEQYFGPGTRLTVT.

The rearrangement joins TRBV30 to TRBJ1-1; TRBD1 aligns across 7 bases. CDR3 size: 13 residues. Germline V gives CDR1 GTSNPN, CDR2 SVGIG (reference sequence). With 2 bases clipped from V and 4 bases from J, the junction kept 4 bases outside the gene matches. The CDR3 DNA sequence: TGTGCCTGGAGTAATCAGGGGGGCACTGAAGCTTTCTTT. It codes for CAWSNQGGTEAFF.

The table lists this clone with a count of one. The chain recombines TRBV20-1 with TRBJ1-4; weak D call: TRBD1 (5 bases). This CDR3 region has 11 residues. Germline values: CDR1 DFQATT, CDR2 SNEGSKA (reference sequence). Trimming took off 5 bases at V and 14 bases at J, with 15 bases between the two ends. CDR3 DNA: TGCAGTGCTGACAGACAGCCTGGGCTGTTTTTT. Translating gives CSADRQPGLFF.

The gene calls are TRBV6-2 or TRBV6-3 and TRBJ1-4; the match to TRBD1 covers 9 bases. This CDR3 is built from 17 residues. With V trimmed by 6 bases and J by 2 bases, 10 bases remained unmatched. Looked up from germline, CDR1 is MNHEY and CDR2 is SVGEGT. In DNA form, the CDR3 reads TGTGCCAGCAGCGCGGACAGGGGCAGGGCGACTAATGAAAAACTGTTTTTT. This encodes CASSADRGRATNEKLFF.

The chain recombines TRBV7-2 with TRBJ2-5; 7 bases align to TRBD1. J lost 3 bases, V lost 1 base, and 2 bases had no gene match. The CDR3 is made up of 14 amino acids. The germline V gene has CDR1 SGHTA and CDR2 FQGNSA. CDR3 loop: CASSLVQGKETQYF. CDR3 DNA: TGTGCCAGCAGCTTAGTACAGGGGAAAGAGACCCAGTACTTC.

This sequence joins TRBV7-3 and TRBJ2-1; tentative D call: TRBD1 (5 bases). The CDR3 sequence is 12 residues long. Trimming stripped 5 bases from V and 4 bases from J, with 6 bases between. Germline CDR1 SGHTA, CDR2 FQGTGA. Here the CDR3 reads CASSPGYNEQFF. The CDR3 DNA reads as TGTGCCAGCAGCCCAGGGTACAATGAGCAGTTCTTC.

This clone has just one count. The chain employs TRBV4-3 and TRBJ2-5; no clear D. V dropped 0 bases and J dropped 2 bases, with 10 bases sitting between them. CDR3 length equals 15 residues. Germline-derived CDR1 and CDR2 are LGHNA and YSLEER. The CDR3 DNA is TGCGCCAGCAGCCAAGATTATTTGGCACAAGAGACCCAGTACTTC. Its protein is CASSQDYLAQETQYF.

The rearrangement uses TRBV6-6 and TRBJ2-7; TRBD1 agrees at 9 bases. V lost 2 bases, J lost 3 bases, and 5 bases stayed unmatched. The CDR3 contains 15 residues. Germline assignment: CDR1 MNHNY and CDR2 SVGAGI (reference sequence). The CDR3 is CASSYRRTGDYEQYF. The CDR3 DNA is TGTGCCAGCAGTTACCGCCGGACAGGGGACTACGAGCAGTACTTC.

This clone was counted between two and nine times. The J gene is TRBJ1-1, the V gene TRBV27; TRBD1 might be the D (6 bases). The V gene's germline CDR1 is MNHEY and CDR2 SMNVEV (reference sequence). The CDR3 loop spans 17 amino acids. Trimming left V 8 bases short and J 0 bases short, with 22 bases between. The CDR3 DNA sequence: TGTGCCAGCTTAGGCTCCCTTTCACACAGGGTGAACACTGAAGCTTTCTTT. This sequence encodes CASLGSLSHRVNTEAFF.

This clone came up once. The V and J genes are TRBV20-1 and TRBJ2-2; D unresolved. This CDR3 has 15 amino acids. V was shortened by 3 bases and J by 6 bases, with 17 bases between the two germline ends. Germline CDR1 reads DFQATT; CDR2 reads SNEGSKA (reference sequence). CDR3 in DNA: TGCAGTGCTAGTGTACACAATCCATCCCCCGGGGAGCTGTTTTTT. Translating gives CSASVHNPSPGELFF.

V gene TRBV2 combines with J gene TRBJ1-5; 7 bases are a match to TRBD1. The CDR3 totals 13 residues. Germline V CDR1 and CDR2: SNHLY, FYNNEI. Trimming took 8 bases from V and 11 from J; bases not matched to a gene: 12. CDR3 in DNA: TGTGCCAGCGGCAGGGGACAGTCAATGTCCCAGCATTTT. It yields the protein CASGRGQSMSQHF.

The chain is built from TRBV28 and TRBJ2-7; TRBD1 matches 9 bases. The CDR3 is 16 residues long. V trimming: 5 bases; J trimming: 3 bases; junction bases outside the gene matches: 11. The germline V gene encodes CDR1 MDHEN and CDR2 SYDVKM. DNA for the CDR3: TGTGCCAGCAGTGTCCAGGGGGGACAGGGTAGCTACGAGCAGTACTTC. Its protein is CASSVQGGQGSYEQYF.

The CDR3 reads CASSLGGVLGGIGNQPQHF. DNA for the CDR3: TGTGCCAGCAGTCTAGGAGGCGTCCTTGGAGGGATCGGCAATCAGCCCCAGCATTTT. This rearrangement joins TRBV7-9 to TRBJ1-5; D remains ambiguous. Trimming cost V 6 bases and J 2 bases, with 26 bases left between them. The CDR3 runs to 19 residues. The germline gives CDR1 SEHNR, CDR2 FQNEAQ (reference sequence).

The chain combines TRBV9 with TRBJ1-1; the D gene is possibly TRBD1 (5 bases). The CDR3 contains 14 residues. Trimming took off 1 base at V and 4 bases at J, with 11 bases between the two ends. Germline-derived CDR1 and CDR2 are SGDLS and YYNGEE. The CDR3 loop reads CASSVSGESTEAFF. The CDR3, as DNA: TGTGCCAGCAGCGTATCGGGGGAAAGCACTGAAGCTTTCTTT. The whole variable domain, remainder taken from reference TRBV9 and TRBJ1-1, is DSGVTQTPKHLITATGQRVTLRCSPRSGDLSVYWYQQSLDQGLQFLIQYYNGEERAKGNILERFSAQQFPDLHSELNLSSLELGDSALYFCASSVSGESTEAFFGQGTRLTVV.

The rearrangement uses TRBV2 and TRBJ1-1; 8 bases fit TRBD1. CDR3 length: 13 amino acids. V gave up 6 bases and J gave up 4 bases; unmatched junction bases: 4. Germline V gene sequence: CDR1 SNHLY, CDR2 FYNNEI. CDR3 in amino acids: CASRGQAFTEAFF. CDR3 coding DNA: TGTGCCAGCAGGGGACAGGCTTTCACTGAAGCTTTCTTT. Combining the CDR3 with reference TRBV2 and TRBJ1-1 gives the whole variable domain EPEVTQTPSHQVTQMGQEVILRCVPISNHLYFYWYRQILGQKVEFLVSFYNNEISEKSEIFDDQFSVERPDGSNFTLKIRSTKLEDSAMYFCASRGQAFTEAFFGQGTRLTVV.

In its sample, this clone was seen a few times. This chain links TRBV5-1 with TRBJ1-2, with 9 bases aligning to TRBD1. The CDR3 sequence is 14 residues long. Germline V CDR1 and CDR2: SGHRS, YFSETQ. Trimming removed 4 bases from V and 6 bases from J; junction bases left unmatched: 7. The CDR3 DNA is TGCGCCAGCAGCCCGGCGGGGACAGGGCATGGCTACACCTTC. Translation gives CASSPAGTGHGYTF.

The chain uses TRBV6-5 and TRBJ1-5; a weak D match, TRBD1 (6 bases). The CDR3 is 14 amino acids. The germline V gene encodes CDR1 MNHEY and CDR2 SVGAGI. V was trimmed by 0 bases and J by 6 bases, leaving 9 bases between them. The CDR3 sequence: CASSYSSGVQPQHF. The CDR3 DNA follows: TGTGCCAGCAGTTACTCGTCAGGGGTTCAGCCCCAGCATTTT.

This rearrangement joins TRBV12-3 or TRBV12-4 to TRBJ1-2; a possible D gene is TRBD1 (5 bases). The CDR3 runs 12 residues. V was cut by 7 bases and J by 6 bases, with 12 bases left in between. The CDR3 sequence is CASNTGYDGYTF. The CDR3 bases are TGTGCCAGCAACACAGGTTATGATGGCTACACCTTC.

The chain carries TRBV9 and TRBJ2-2; D may be TRBD1 (6 bases). Trimming removed 9 bases at V and 1 base at J, with 10 bases between. The CDR3 contains 13 residues. Germline assignment: CDR1 SGDLS and CDR2 YYNGEE. The CDR3 DNA is TGTGCCACTGGGGGCATGAACACCGGGGAGCTGTTTTTT. Residues: CATGGMNTGELFF.

This chain links TRBV6-4 with TRBJ2-2; 9 bases line up with TRBD2. The junction had 3 bases not matched to a gene; V was cut back by 5 bases and J by 5 bases. From germline, CDR1 is MRHNA and CDR2 SNTAGT. The CDR3 is made up of 14 amino acids. For the CDR3, the DNA is TGTGCCAGCAGTATAGCGGGAGCTACCGGGGAGCTGTTTTTT. Its protein is CASSIAGATGELFF.

This clone was observed once. CDR3 sequence: CSASPGTGGGTEAFF. The CDR3 nucleotides read TGCAGTGCTAGTCCCGGGACAGGGGGCGGAACTGAAGCTTTCTTT. The chain combines TRBV20-1 with TRBJ1-1; 12 bases agree with TRBD1. Losses at the gene ends were 3 bases for V and 5 bases for J; bases not matched to a gene: 7. Germline lookup yields CDR1 DFQATT and CDR2 SNEGSKA (reference sequence). The CDR3 is made up of 15 amino acids.

The CDR3 DNA reads TGTGCCAGCAGTTCGGGGAGGGGTAATATCTATGGCTACACCTTC. Its translation is CASSSGRGNIYGYTF. V gene TRBV28 combines with J gene TRBJ1-2; possible D gene TRBD1, 5 bases. CDR3 length: 15 residues. The germline V gene encodes CDR1 MDHEN and CDR2 SYDVKM. V was shortened by 4 bases and J by 4 bases, with 16 bases between the two germline ends.

This chain links TRBV5-4 with TRBJ2-2; the D is unclear. Germline CDR1 SGHNT, CDR2 YYREEE (reference sequence). The CDR3 has 15 residues. Trimming cost V 2 bases and J 6 bases, with 14 bases left between them. CDR3 DNA sequence: TGTGCCAGCAGCTTTTCCTCCACCCGCGCCGGGGAGCTGTTTTTT. This sequence encodes CASSFSSTRAGELFF.

The chain joins TRBV18 to TRBJ1-1, with TRBD1 matching 8 bases. Germline CDR1 and CDR2: KGHSH and LQKENI. Trimming at V came to 6 bases and at J to 0 bases, leaving 6 bases not matched to a gene. The CDR3 runs to 15 residues. This CDR3 is CASSGGTGMNTEAFF. The CDR3 nucleotides read TGTGCCAGCTCGGGTGGGACAGGAATGAACACTGAAGCTTTCTTT.

The chain uses TRBV12-3 or TRBV12-4 and TRBJ2-1; the D gene is possibly TRBD2 (5 bases). Trimming removed 3 bases at V and 5 bases at J, with 5 bases between. The CDR3 sequence is 12 residues long. CDR3 sequence (DNA): TGTGCCAGCAGTTTCGGGGACAATGAGCAGTTCTTC. Protein sequence: CASSFGDNEQFF.

The sample holds one count of this clone. The J gene is TRBJ1-5, the V gene TRBV10-2; 9 bases align to TRBD1. This CDR3 has 15 amino acids. The J segment lost 4 bases and the V segment lost 7 bases, leaving 8 bases of the junction unmatched. CDR1 and CDR2 from the germline V gene are WSHSY and SAAADI. Here the CDR3 DNA reads TGCGCCAGCACCTTGGACAGGGGAGTTAATCAGCCCCAGCATTTT. It codes for CASTLDRGVNQPQHF.